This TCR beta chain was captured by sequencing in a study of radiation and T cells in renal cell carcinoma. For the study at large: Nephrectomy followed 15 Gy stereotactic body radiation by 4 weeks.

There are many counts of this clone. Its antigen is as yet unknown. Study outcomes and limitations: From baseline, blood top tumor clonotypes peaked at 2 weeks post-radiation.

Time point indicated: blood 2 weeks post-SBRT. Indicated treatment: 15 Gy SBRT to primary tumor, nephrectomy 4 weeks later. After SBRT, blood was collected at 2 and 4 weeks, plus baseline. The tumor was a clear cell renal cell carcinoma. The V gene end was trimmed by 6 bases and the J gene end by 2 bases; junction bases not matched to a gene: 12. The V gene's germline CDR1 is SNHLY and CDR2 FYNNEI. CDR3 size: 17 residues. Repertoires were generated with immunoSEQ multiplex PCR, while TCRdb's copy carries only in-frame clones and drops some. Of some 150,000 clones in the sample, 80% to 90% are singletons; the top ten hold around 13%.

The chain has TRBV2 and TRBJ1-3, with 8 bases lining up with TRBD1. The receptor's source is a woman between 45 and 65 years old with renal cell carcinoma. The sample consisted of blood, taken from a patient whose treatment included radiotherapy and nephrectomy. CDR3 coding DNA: TGTGCCAGCAGGACAATCCCCAGGGGGCCCCCTGGAAACACCATATATTTT. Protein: CASRTIPRGPPGNTIYF.